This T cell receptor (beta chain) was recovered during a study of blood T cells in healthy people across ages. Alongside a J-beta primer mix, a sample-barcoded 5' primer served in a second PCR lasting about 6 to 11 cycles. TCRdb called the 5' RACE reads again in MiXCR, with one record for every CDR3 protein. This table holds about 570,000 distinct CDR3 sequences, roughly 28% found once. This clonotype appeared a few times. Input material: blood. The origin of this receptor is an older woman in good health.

CDR3 nucleotides: TGTGCCAGCAGAGAACAGGGACTTCGGAACACTGAAGCTTTCTTT. Its protein is CASREQGLRNTEAFF. The V call is TRBV6-5, the J call TRBJ1-1, with D possibly being TRBD1 (6 bases). V shed 6 bases and J shed 1 base, with 15 bases lying between them. CDR3 length: 15 amino acids. Germline CDR1 is MNHEY and CDR2 is SVGAGI.